Listed below are T cell receptor beta chains from one sample, sequenced in a study of CD8 T cells in ankylosing spondylitis. TCRdb redid the calling of the 5' RACE reads with MiXCR, one entry per CDR3 protein. This table has approximately 520,000 distinct CDR3 sequences, over 4% appearing once. The sequencing sample was made of blood, either unsorted or a sorted T cell fraction (not recorded which). These receptors were collected from a male donor with ankylosing spondylitis. CDR3s include the opening cysteine and the closing phenylalanine or tryptophan. A D gene is named only where the DNA matches it firmly.

j_call: TRBJ1-5
d_call: .
v_call: TRBV6-2/TRBV6-3
cdr3_aa: CASSPFGDQPQHF

j_call: TRBJ1-1
d_call: TRBD1
v_call: TRBV7-9
cdr3_aa: CASSPGYRGTEAFF

j_call: TRBJ2-1
d_call: .
v_call: TRBV6-2/TRBV6-3
cdr3_aa: CATLGGGNYNEQFF

j_call: TRBJ1-1
d_call: TRBD1
v_call: TRBV10-3
cdr3_aa: CAIKNRGSNENTEAFF

j_call: TRBJ1-1
d_call: .
v_call: TRBV12-3/TRBV12-4
cdr3_aa: CASSFPIEDTEAFF

j_call: TRBJ2-1
d_call: .
v_call: TRBV15
cdr3_aa: CATSRGGASAYNEQFF

j_call: TRBJ2-2
d_call: .
v_call: TRBV6-5
cdr3_aa: CASSYGQGMGTGELFF

j_call: TRBJ2-7
d_call: .
v_call: TRBV6-5
cdr3_aa: CASSYSAGQSSYEQYF

j_call: TRBJ1-5
d_call: TRBD1
v_call: TRBV20-1
cdr3_aa: CSARTGRDQPQHF

j_call: TRBJ2-1
d_call: .
v_call: TRBV20-1
cdr3_aa: CSARWAINNEQFF

j_call: TRBJ2-5
d_call: .
v_call: TRBV7-2
cdr3_aa: CASSRQETQYF

j_call: TRBJ2-1
d_call: .
v_call: TRBV12-5
cdr3_aa: CASGGSESSYNEQFF

j_call: TRBJ1-1
d_call: .
v_call: TRBV10-3
cdr3_aa: CAISEVRAVKESRAFF

j_call: TRBJ1-1
d_call: .
v_call: TRBV5-1
cdr3_aa: CASSVFPVATEAFF

j_call: TRBJ2-7
d_call: .
v_call: TRBV7-2
cdr3_aa: CASSLKGSYDYEQYF

j_call: TRBJ2-3
d_call: TRBD2
v_call: TRBV27
cdr3_aa: CASSPRTSAVTDTQYF

j_call: TRBJ2-5
d_call: .
v_call: TRBV9
cdr3_aa: CASSVGQVIGREETQYF

j_call: TRBJ2-1
d_call: .
v_call: TRBV10-3
cdr3_aa: CAISDNSEGLNEQFF